The rows below give T cell receptor beta chains drawn from one sample of a study of regulatory T cells in long-lasting Graves disease. TCRdb called the multiplex PCR reads again in MiXCR, with one record for every CDR3 protein. The table records about 430,000 distinct CDR3 sequences, approximately 22% of them present only once. The sample was peripheral blood mononuclear cells (PBMCs), taken when the disease was refractory, from a patient treated with antithyroid drugs. The receptors here all came from a female donor with Graves disease. CDR3s include the opening cysteine and the closing phenylalanine or tryptophan. The D gene is left open where the match is weak. Rows give clone size only sometimes, using once, few, many, or a class for an expanded clone.

v_call	j_call	d_call	clone_size	cdr3_aa	cdr3_nt
TRBV24-1	TRBJ2-5	-	many	CATSDFAETQYF	TGTGCCACCAGTGATTTTGCAGAGACCCAGTACTTC
TRBV28	TRBJ1-5	-	-	CASSQPGGGNQPQHF	TGTGCCAGCAGTCAACCCGGTGGGGGGAATCAGCCCCAGCATTTT
TRBV9	TRBJ1-2	TRBD1	many	CASSPRGPSDYGYTF	TGTGCCAGCAGCCCCAGGGGGCCTAGCGACTATGGCTACACCTTC
TRBV2	TRBJ1-1	-	-	CASSDSMDTEAFF	TGTGCCAGCAGTGACAGCATGGACACTGAGGCTTTCTTT
TRBV20-1	TRBJ2-7	-	-	CSAPPGHSYEQYF	TGCAGTGCCCCTCCGGGACACAGCTACGAGCAGTACTTC
TRBV5-1	TRBJ2-5	TRBD2	few	CASSLPNRGLAGFGETQYF	TGCGCCAGCAGCTTGCCGAACAGGGGACTAGCGGGATTTGGAGAGACCCAGTACTTC
TRBV7-9	TRBJ2-5	TRBD1	many	CASSGGTGTTETQYF	TGTGCCAGCAGCGGGGGGACAGGTACTACGGAGACCCAGTACTTC
TRBV20-1	TRBJ2-7	TRBD2	few	CSATPFAGVPHEQYF	TGCAGTGCTACCCCATTCGCGGGAGTCCCCCACGAGCAGTACTTC
TRBV25-1	TRBJ1-1	-	few	CASSEYFGPANTEAFF	TGTGCCAGCAGTGAATATTTCGGGCCGGCGAACACTGAAGCTTTCTTT
TRBV2	TRBJ2-4	-	many	CASSEQRPLAKNIQYF	TGTGCCAGCAGTGAACAAAGGCCATTGGCCAAAAACATTCAGTACTTC
TRBV10-3	TRBJ2-2	-	few	CAISGPDRNTGELFF	TGTGCCATCAGCGGACCAGACAGGAACACCGGGGAGCTGTTTTTT
TRBV12-3/TRBV12-4	TRBJ2-2	-	many	CASSYGRVRNTGELFF	TGTGCCAGCAGTTATGGGCGGGTCCGAAACACCGGGGAGCTGTTTTTT
TRBV7-9	TRBJ2-5	TRBD2	many	CASSLVRHSSGRAQETQYF	TGTGCCAGCAGCTTAGTCCGCCACTCTAGCGGGAGGGCCCAAGAGACCCAGTACTTC
TRBV19	TRBJ2-2	TRBD2	few	CASSQSGTGTGELFF	TGTGCCAGTAGTCAAAGCGGGACGGGCACCGGGGAGCTGTTTTTT
TRBV15	TRBJ1-4	TRBD1	-	CATSGQALNEKLFF	TGTGCCACCAGCGGACAGGCCCTCAATGAAAAACTGTTTTTT